The 7 T cell receptor beta chains below were found in one sample sequenced in a study of beta chain features in type 1 diabetes. Reverse transcribing all isolated RNA meant expressed TCRB transcripts were sequenced. Clones were sequenced by immunoSEQ multiplex PCR, and TCRdb holds only the in-frame ones, with some missing. The table has 860,000 or so clones, around a sixth seen once. What was sequenced was naive CD4+ T cells from blood. These receptors all come from a woman aged 18-29 years in good health.

This clone was recorded a few times. The chain uses TRBV29-1 and TRBJ2-7; 14 positions agree with TRBD2. The CDR3 covers 16 residues. V dropped 8 bases and J dropped 4; count of bases not matched to a gene: 13. Germline assignment: CDR1 SQVTM and CDR2 ANQGSEA. The CDR3 DNA reads TGCAGCCCCGGACTAGCGGGAGGCGCTGAAGGGTACGAGCAGTACTTC. Translation gives CSPGLAGGAEGYEQYF.

The rearrangement joins TRBV6-5 to TRBJ2-2, with D maybe TRBD1 (6 bases). V lost 7 bases and J 4 bases, leaving 16 bases between the germline ends. CDR3 length: 15 residues. Germline V lookup: CDR1 MNHEY, CDR2 SVGAGI. This chain's CDR3 is CASTLKATGTGELFF. The CDR3 DNA reads TGTGCCAGCACACTAAAGGCGACAGGCACCGGGGAGCTGTTTTTT.

The chain is built from TRBV7-9 and TRBJ2-1; possibly TRBD2 for D (6 bases). Trimming cost V 5 bases and J 4 bases, with 15 bases left between them. The CDR3 is made up of 15 amino acids. Germline values: CDR1 SEHNR, CDR2 FQNEAQ (reference sequence). CDR3: CASSMRGLEYNEQFF. Written as DNA, the CDR3 is TGTGCCAGCAGCATGAGGGGACTCGAATACAATGAGCAGTTCTTC. Full variable domain (missing parts from reference TRBV7-9 and TRBJ2-1): DTGVSQNPRHKITKRGQNVTFRCDPISEHNRLYWYRQTLGQGPEFLTYFQNEAQLEKSRLLSDRFSAERPKGSFSTLEIQRTEQGDSAMYLCASSMRGLEYNEQFFGPGTRLTVL.

The sample holds a few counts of this clone. V gene TRBV5-1 combines with J gene TRBJ2-7; D is unresolved. V lost 3 bases and J lost 2, with 12 bases in between. This CDR3 has 14 residues. The germline V gene has CDR1 SGHRS and CDR2 YFSETQ. The CDR3 bases are TGCGCCAGCAGCTCGACTTTGGGTCCCTACGAGCAGTACTTC. Encoded protein: CASSSTLGPYEQYF.

CDR3 protein: CASTEGGELAKNIQYF. CDR3 DNA: TGTGCCAGCACCGAAGGGGGTGAGCTAGCCAAAAACATTCAGTACTTC. The rearrangement joins TRBV28 to TRBJ2-4, with D perhaps TRBD1 (6 bases). CDR1 is MDHEN and CDR2 is SYDVKM in the germline V gene. The CDR3 length is 16 residues. V shed 7 bases and J shed 0 bases, with 16 bases lying between them. Variable domain in full (rest from reference TRBV28 and TRBJ2-4): DVKVTQSSRYLVKRTGEKVFLECVQDMDHENMFWYRQDPGLGLRLIYFSYDVKMKEKGDIPEGYSVSREKKERFSLILESASTNQTSMYLCASTEGGELAKNIQYFGAGTRLSVL.

This clone was detected a few times. The chain combines TRBV7-2 with TRBJ1-1, with a possible D match to TRBD1 (5 bases). CDR3 length: 15 amino acids. V was pared by 4 bases and J by 4 bases, with 16 bases between. Per the germline V gene, CDR1 is SGHTA and CDR2 is FQGNSA. CDR3 nucleotide sequence: TGTGCCAGCAGCTACGTCGGGGGGTGGAGCACTGAAGCTTTCTTT. Amino acid sequence: CASSYVGGWSTEAFF.

This clone appeared a few times. The CDR3 region has the DNA TGCGCCAGCAGCTTGGCCTCGGGAGGGGTAGGCAATGAGCAGTTCTTC. Translating it yields CASSLASGGVGNEQFF. The rearrangement joins TRBV5-1 to TRBJ2-1; 8 nucleotides match TRBD2. This CDR3 has 16 amino acids. The V gene's germline CDR1 is SGHRS and CDR2 YFSETQ. Unmatched junction bases numbered 8, after V lost 0 bases and J lost 6 bases. The complete variable domain, with remaining parts taken from reference TRBV5-1 and TRBJ2-1, reads KAGVTQTPRYLIKTRGQQVTLSCSPISGHRSVSWYQQTPGQGLQFLFEYFSETQRNKGNFPGRFSGRQFSNSRSEMNVSTLELGDSALYLCASSLASGGVGNEQFFGPGTRLTVL.